This T cell receptor (beta chain) emerged from a study of T cells in localized non-small cell lung cancer. Sequencing used immunoSEQ multiplex PCR; TCRdb keeps in-frame clones, though not all of them. The data hold under 60,000 clones, with 75% to 90% observed a single time. Trimming pared 4 bases from V and 4 bases from J, leaving 12 bases between. The CDR3 spans 14 residues. Germline lookup yields CDR1 LNHDA and CDR2 SQIVND (reference sequence). Findings and caveats of the study: Of the top 100 tumor clones, median 57 were in adjacent lung, more than 25 among its top 100.

About this clone: Its specificity is not known.

The V gene is TRBV19, the J gene TRBJ2-3; D is undetermined. The source of this sequence is a male donor at least 60 years old with stage III squamous cell lung carcinoma. Source: peripheral blood, taken before any cancer treatment. CDR3 loop: CASSKSPAADTQYF. The CDR3 DNA reads as TGTGCCAGTAGTAAATCGCCGGCGGCAGATACGCAGTATTTT.